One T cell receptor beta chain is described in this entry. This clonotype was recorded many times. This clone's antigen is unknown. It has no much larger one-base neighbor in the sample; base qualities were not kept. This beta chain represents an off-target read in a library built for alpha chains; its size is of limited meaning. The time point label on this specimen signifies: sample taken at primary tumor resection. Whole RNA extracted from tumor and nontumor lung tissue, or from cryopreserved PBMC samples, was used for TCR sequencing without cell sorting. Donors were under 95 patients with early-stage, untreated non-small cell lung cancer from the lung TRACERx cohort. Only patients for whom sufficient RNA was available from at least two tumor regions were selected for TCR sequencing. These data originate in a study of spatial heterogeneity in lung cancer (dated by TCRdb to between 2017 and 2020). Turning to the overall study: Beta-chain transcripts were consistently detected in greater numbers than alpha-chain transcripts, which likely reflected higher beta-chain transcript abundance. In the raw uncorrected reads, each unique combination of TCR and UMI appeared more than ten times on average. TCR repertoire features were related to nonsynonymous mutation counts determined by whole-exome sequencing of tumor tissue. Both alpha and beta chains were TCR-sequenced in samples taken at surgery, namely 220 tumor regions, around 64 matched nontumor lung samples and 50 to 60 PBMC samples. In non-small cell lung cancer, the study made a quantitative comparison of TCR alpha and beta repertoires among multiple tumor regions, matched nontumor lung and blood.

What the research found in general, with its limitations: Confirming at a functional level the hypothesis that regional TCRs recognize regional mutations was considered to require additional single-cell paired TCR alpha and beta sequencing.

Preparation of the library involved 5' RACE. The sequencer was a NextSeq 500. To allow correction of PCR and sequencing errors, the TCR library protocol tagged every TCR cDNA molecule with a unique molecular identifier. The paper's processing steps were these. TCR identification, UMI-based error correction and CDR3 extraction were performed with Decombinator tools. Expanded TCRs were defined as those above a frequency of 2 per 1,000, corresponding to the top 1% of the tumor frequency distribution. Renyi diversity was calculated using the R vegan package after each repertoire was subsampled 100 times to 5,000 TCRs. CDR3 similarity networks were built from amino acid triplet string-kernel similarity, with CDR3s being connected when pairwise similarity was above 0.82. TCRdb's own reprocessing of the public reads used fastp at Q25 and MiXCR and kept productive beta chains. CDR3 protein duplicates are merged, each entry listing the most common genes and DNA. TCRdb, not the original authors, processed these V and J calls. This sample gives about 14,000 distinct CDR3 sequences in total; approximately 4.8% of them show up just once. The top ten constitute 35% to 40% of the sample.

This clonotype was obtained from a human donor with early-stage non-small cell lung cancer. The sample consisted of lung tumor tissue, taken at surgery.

The sequence in DNA is TGTGCCACCAGCAGAACCCCCGGGACGGGAAACACCGGGGAGCTGTTTTTT. Its product reads: CATSRTPGTGNTGELFF. This chain joins TRBV15 to TRBJ2-2; the D gene is perhaps TRBD1 or TRBD2, as each covers 5 bases. From the germline V gene (reference sequence), CDR1 is LNHNV and CDR2 is YYDKDF. V gives up 2 bases and J gives up 2 bases, and the segment between their germline ends measures 15 bases. Measured from the cysteine to the phenylalanine, the CDR3 is 17 residues long. Of the read, only the CDR3 DNA is kept; its 51 bases are in frame from base 1.